The entry below gives a single TCR beta chain sequence along with its context. The antigen is unknown. Libraries were prepared by immunoSEQ multiplex PCR; TCRdb keeps only in-frame clonotypes and omits some of them. This sample has around 88,000 clones, with roughly four fifths found just once. The CDR3 has 15 residues. The data were obtained in a study of graft-versus-host responses after intestinal transplantation. Study as a whole: Among the recipients, transplants were multivisceral, liver-intestinal, or isolated intestinal. Study-wide points: Early post-transplant declines in HvG were associated with peak levels of circulating GvH clones. Recipient-marrow GvH clones were detected, some having first appeared in ileum or blood. Graft-donor T cell macrochimerism coincided with high graft-versus-host to host-versus-graft clonal ratios in allografts.

The material was unstimulated CD8+ T cells sorted from spleen or lymph node cells, obtained before intestinal transplant. The chain uses TRBV21-1 and TRBJ2-4; TRBD1, as called in the table, went unchecked against the DNA. TRBV21-1 is a pseudogene segment. The origin of this receptor is a human donor who received an intestinal transplant. The CDR3 reads CASSKCGQVKNIQYF. CDR3 coding DNA: TGTGCCAGCAGCAAATGTGGGCAGGTCAAAAACATTCAGTACTTC.